This TCR beta chain was identified during a study of shared clonotypes between healthy human individuals. Study-wide findings and caveats: The study's rarefaction showed incomplete sorted-subset sequencing despite large depth.

The assay was immunoSEQ multiplex PCR, and TCRdb's table has in-frame clones only and misses some. The table shows around 700,000 clones, with 55% to 75% occurring only once. On this clone: The target antigen is unknown.

The receptor's source is a woman aged 25 to 45 in good health. Sequences were obtained from memory CD4+ T cells sorted from blood. Indicated subset: CD45RA-negative fraction.

The CDR3 sequence is CASSFVQGPNTEAFF. The DNA of the CDR3 is TGTGCCAGCAGTTTCGTTCAGGGCCCGAACACTGAAGCTTTCTTT. The chain recombines TRBV28 with TRBJ1-1, with D possibly TRBD1 on 5 matching bases. CDR1 MDHEN and CDR2 SYDVKM come from the germline V gene. This CDR3 is built from 15 residues. V lost 3 bases, J lost 1 base, and 12 bases lay in between.